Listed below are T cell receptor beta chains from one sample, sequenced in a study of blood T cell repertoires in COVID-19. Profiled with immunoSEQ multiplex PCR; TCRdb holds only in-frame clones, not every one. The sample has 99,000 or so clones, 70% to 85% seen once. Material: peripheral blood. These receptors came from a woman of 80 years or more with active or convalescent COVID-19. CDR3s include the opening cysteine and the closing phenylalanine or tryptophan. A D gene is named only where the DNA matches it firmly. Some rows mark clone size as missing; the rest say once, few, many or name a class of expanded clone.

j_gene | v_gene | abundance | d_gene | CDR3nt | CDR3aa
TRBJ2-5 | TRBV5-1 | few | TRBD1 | TGCGCCAGCAGCTTAACAGGGGGCGGAGAGACCCAGTACTTC | CASSLTGGGETQYF
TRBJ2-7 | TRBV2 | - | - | TGTGCCAGCAGCAGTGGCGGGAACTACGAGCAGTACTTC | CASSSGGNYEQYF
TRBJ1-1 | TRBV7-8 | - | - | TGTGCCAGCAGCCCTGACACTGAAGCTTTCTTT | CASSPDTEAFF
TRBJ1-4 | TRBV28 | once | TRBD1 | TGTGCCAGCAGTTCTCACCGGGACAGAAGGGAAAAACTGTTTTTT | CASSSHRDRREKLFF
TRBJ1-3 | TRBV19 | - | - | TGTGCCACCCGTCCCGTTTCTTCTGGAAACACCATATATTTT | CATRPVSSGNTIYF
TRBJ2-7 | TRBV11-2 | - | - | TGTGCCAGCACCTTTACGGACAGTAGTTACGAGCAGTACTTC | CASTFTDSSYEQYF
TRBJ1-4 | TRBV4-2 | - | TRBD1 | TGTGCCAGCAGCCGCACAGGGGGCGGTGAAAAACTGTTTTTT | CASSRTGGGEKLFF
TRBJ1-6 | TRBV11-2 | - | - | TGTGCCAGCAGCTTAGACAGGGCCAATTCACCCCTCCACTTT | CASSLDRANSPLHF
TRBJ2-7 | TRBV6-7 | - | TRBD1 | TGTGCCAGCAGATGTACGGACAGGTCAGCCTTGGACGAGCAGTACTTC | CASRCTDRSALDEQYF
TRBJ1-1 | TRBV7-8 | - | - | TGTGCCAGCAGCTTAAGGGGGAACACTGAAGCTTTCTTT | CASSLRGNTEAFF
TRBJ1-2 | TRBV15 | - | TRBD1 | TGTGCCACCAGCAGGGACGGACAGGGCTATGGCTACACCTTC | CATSRDGQGYGYTF
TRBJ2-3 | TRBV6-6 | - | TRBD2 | TGTGCCAGCAATCCGGGACTAGCGACGAATACGCAGTATTTT | CASNPGLATNTQYF
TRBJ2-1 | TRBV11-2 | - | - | TGTGCCAGCAGCTCCGCTGGGGGGCTCGGGGGGGAGCAGTTCTTC | CASSSAGGLGGEQFF
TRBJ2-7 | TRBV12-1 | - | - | TGTGCCAGCAGCTTCTGGACAGATTCCTACGAGCAGTACTTC | CASSFWTDSYEQYF
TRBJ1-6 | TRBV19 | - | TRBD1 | TGTGCCAGTAGTACGAGGGGACAGTTTAATTCACCCCTCCACTTT | CASSTRGQFNSPLHF
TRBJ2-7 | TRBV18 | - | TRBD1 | TGTGCCAGCTCACCCCGGGACAGGGAGTGGCAGTACTTC | CASSPRDREWQYF
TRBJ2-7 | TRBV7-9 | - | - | TGTGCCAGCAGGGGAGGACGGCCCTACGAGCAGTACTTC | CASRGGRPYEQYF
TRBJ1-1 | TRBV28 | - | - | TGTGCCAGCAGTTCGACAGGCACTGAAGCTTTCTTT | CASSSTGTEAFF
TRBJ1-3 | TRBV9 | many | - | TGTGCCAGCAGCGTATCGGTGGGAGGGAACGGGGGAAACACCATATATTTT | CASSVSVGGNGGNTIYF